The entry that follows covers one T cell receptor beta chain sequence. Which antigen it targets is not known. One end of the junction fails to match germline, which may point to a read error. Systemically healthy Caucasian individuals from Russia, approximately 39 in total and aged roughly 6 to 90 years, were included as donors. About 9.8 milliliters of peripheral blood were drawn from each donor into EDTA-treated Vacutainer tubes. Ficoll-Paque density-gradient centrifugation was used to isolate PBMCs, with at least 6.5 million per sample. Trizol reagent was used to extract total RNA from PBMCs, with at least 6 micrograms per sample. Naive CD45RAhigh/CD27high T cell percentages were measured by flow cytometry on a PBMC aliquot from every donor. This entry belongs to a study of blood T cells in healthy people across ages (dated by TCRdb to 2013 to 2016). Regarding the complete study: In model experiments, roughly one uniquely barcoded TCR beta cDNA molecule per two T cells was captured by template switching. The study measured age-related changes in TCR beta repertoire diversity using deep sequencing normalized with unique cDNA molecular identifiers. The donors were split into four age groups: young (average around 17 years), middle-aged (39), aged (over 55) and long-lived (more than 80). To avoid experimental bias, donors of different ages were randomly spread across the sequencing lanes. Two additional independent replicas of 1 million unique cDNA reads from the same blood draw were analyzed for two donors (one aged 18 to 29 and one aged 80 or older).

The library was built by means of 5' RACE. Data came from an Illumina HiSeq 2500. The second PCR ran for roughly 6 to 11 cycles and used a J-beta primer mix along with a sample-barcoded 5' primer. A template-switch 5' adaptor carrying 12 random nucleotides introduced a unique molecular identifier onto each TCR beta cDNA molecule. Each sample yielded at least 2.5 million CDR3-containing paired-end reads. First-strand cDNA was synthesized from all RNA with the Mint cDNA synthesis kit, primed by a TRBC-specific oligonucleotide. After uracil-DNA glycosylase treatment, a first 18-cycle PCR used universal primers M1SS and BC2_uni_R on all cDNA. Processing in the source paper ran as follows. Normalization of each sample was performed by random selection of 1 million high-quality reads, each carrying a distinct molecular identifier. Instead of being binned into consensus sequences, reads with shared molecular identifiers were discarded. MiTCR, run with a Q25 quality threshold and the strictest error-elimination algorithm, handled CDR3 identification, clonotype clustering and error correction. A nonparametric unseen species model using Euler transformation provided a lower-bound estimate of total TCR beta diversity. TCRdb reprocessed the public reads (quality trimming at Q25 with fastp, clone calling with MiXCR) and kept in-frame beta chains. Duplicate CDR3 protein sequences are folded into a single record with the most common DNA and genes. It is TCRdb's table, rather than the study itself, that gives the V and J calls and clone size. The sample data list 1.5 million to 2 million distinct CDR3 sequences, and roughly 28% of these were observed just once. The ten largest account for approximately 7.7% of the sample.

The germline V gene specifies MGHRA as CDR1 and YSYEKL as CDR2. Reading from cysteine to phenylalanine, the CDR3 counts 13 amino acids. Only the CDR3 portion is preserved as DNA: 39 bases, with reading frame beginning at the first base. The research as a whole found: Estimates of total diversity based on one million sequenced T cells were considered lower bounds and underestimates. Observed TCR beta diversity per million T cells fell roughly linearly with age, and a significant reduction was already apparent by age approximately 40. The CMV infection status of donors was not known, potentially confounding age-related changes in expanded clonotypes. The percentage of naive T cells measured by flow cytometry correlated strongly with observed TCR beta diversity. Since profiling was done on bulk unsorted PBMCs, naive and antigen-experienced compartments could not be conclusively compared. Compared with the aged group, the long-lived group had more naive CD4+ T cells, fewer expanded clones and increased TCR diversity, a pattern suggesting age selection.

The sequencing sample was made of blood. The rearranged segments are TRBV4-1 and TRBJ1-2; TRBD1 lines up with 7 middle nucleotides. This receptor was identified in a young woman in good health. Here is the DNA: TGCGCCACCAGCCAAGACAGGGAATATGGCTACACCTTC. The encoded protein is CATSQDREYGYTF.